Below, 25 T cell receptor beta chains from the same sample are listed, as sequenced in a study of vaccination and CD4 T cells after COVID-19. As for treatment: roughly 10-day PBMC culture with coronavirus spike peptide pools or control peptides (ViraFEST assay). Their antigens are not known. The Oncomine TCR Beta short-read assay generated sequence data from the DNA of cultured CD4+ T cells. TCRdb ran MiXCR on the PCR reads and lists one entry per CDR3 protein. The sample has 17,000 or so distinct CDR3 sequences, around 35% seen once. Sequencing was performed on CD4+ T cells from blood, cultured in vitro. All receptors derive from a human donor who had recovered from COVID-19.

This clonotype is a singleton in its sample. The CDR3 bases are TGTGCCAGCTCCGCTCTAGGGGCGGACACTGGAAACACCATATATTTT. It codes for CASSALGADTGNTIYF. V gene TRBV6-1 combines with J gene TRBJ1-3; tentative D call: TRBD1 (5 bases). Germline V gives CDR1 MNHNS, CDR2 SASEGT. Between the trimmed V and J ends, which lost 8 bases and 2 bases, there was a span of 19 bases. This CDR3 region has 16 residues.

The DNA of the CDR3 is TGTGCCAGCAGTGAAGAATTCCCAGGGGGCGGAGAAGCTTTCTTT. Its translation: CASSEEFPGGGEAFF. The chain is built from TRBV2 and TRBJ1-1; 8 bases line up with TRBD1. J was trimmed by 8 bases and V by 1 base; bases with no gene match: 9. The CDR3 sequence is 15 residues long. CDR1 is SNHLY, CDR2 FYNNEI, per germline.

This clonotype has just one count. This chain connects TRBV12-3 or TRBV12-4 to TRBJ2-3; 7 nucleotides align to TRBD1. Trimming cost V 6 bases and J 7 bases; bases outside gene matches: 13. The CDR3 loop spans 15 amino acids. This CDR3 reads CASRIRDSQGNTQYF. For the CDR3, the DNA is TGTGCCAGCAGAATCCGGGACAGCCAGGGTAATACGCAGTATTTT.

This clonotype was detected a few times. This sequence joins TRBV15 and TRBJ2-2, with D perhaps given as TRBD1 or TRBD2 (5 bases each). The V end was cut by 0 bases, the J end by 7 bases, with 18 bases between. This CDR3 is 17 amino acids long. Germline V gene sequence: CDR1 LNHNV, CDR2 YYDKDF (reference sequence). The CDR3 DNA sequence: TGTGCCACCAGCAGAGATCGTATTGGGACGGCGCACGGGGAGCTGTTTTTT. Its translation: CATSRDRIGTAHGELFF.

The rearrangement uses TRBV15 and TRBJ2-3; D remains unclear. In germline, CDR1 is LNHNV, CDR2 YYDKDF (reference sequence). The CDR3 totals 13 residues. V was clipped by 1 base and J by 5 bases, with 7 bases between them. The CDR3 sequence is CATSRVTRDTQYF. In DNA form, the CDR3 reads TGTGCCACCAGCAGAGTCACGCGAGATACGCAGTATTTT.

The chain links TRBV7-2 to TRBJ1-1; unclear D gene. Germline assignment: CDR1 SGHTA and CDR2 FQGNSA. The CDR3 runs 14 residues. V shed 5 bases and J shed 0 bases, with 10 bases lying between them. The CDR3: CASSHRNMNTEAFF. The CDR3 DNA is TGTGCCAGCAGCCACAGAAACATGAACACTGAAGCTTTCTTT.

This clonotype was recorded a few times. This chain uses TRBV7-9 with TRBJ2-1, with 9 bases that match TRBD1. Germline CDR1 is SEHNR and CDR2 is FQNEAQ (reference sequence). The V and J ends lost 5 bases and 5 bases, in that order; junction bases with no gene match: 4. This CDR3 is 14 amino acids long. The chain's CDR3 is CASSTGTGNNEQFF. CDR3 DNA sequence: TGTGCCAGCAGCACCGGGACAGGGAACAATGAGCAGTTCTTC.

The chain joins TRBV12-3 or TRBV12-4 to TRBJ1-5; 8 bases are a match to TRBD1. J gave up 10 bases and V 5 bases, and 13 bases lay outside the gene matches. The CDR3 is 15 residues long. In DNA, the CDR3 is TGTGCCAGCAGTAACCAACCCAGGGGGCTGGGACCCCAGCATTTT. Amino acid sequence: CASSNQPRGLGPQHF.

This rearrangement joins TRBV12-3 or TRBV12-4 to TRBJ1-2; D remains ambiguous. CDR3 length: 13 amino acids. The V end lost 1 base, the J end lost 2 bases, and 5 bases lay between the germline ends. CDR3 in amino acids: CASSLGENYGYTF. Written as DNA, the CDR3 is TGTGCCAGCAGTTTAGGTGAAAACTATGGCTACACCTTC.

This CDR3 is CSARDPAGQETQYF. The DNA of the CDR3 is TGCAGTGCTAGAGACCCGGCGGGACAAGAGACCCAGTACTTC. The genes are TRBV20-1 and TRBJ2-5; TRBD2 is a possible D gene (6 bases). The CDR3 is 14 amino acids. Per germline, CDR1 DFQATT and CDR2 SNEGSKA (reference sequence). The V end was cut by 0 bases, the J end by 2 bases, with 10 bases between.

This clonotype was seen a handful of times. V is TRBV7-2 and J is TRBJ2-1, with TRBD2 as a possible D gene (5 bases). Germline CDR1 reads SGHTA; CDR2 reads FQGNSA. This CDR3 region has 13 residues. The V and J ends lost 0 bases and 5 bases respectively, with 5 bases between them. DNA for the CDR3: TGTGCCAGCAGCTTAGCGCGGGACAATGAGCAGTTCTTC. The encoded protein is CASSLARDNEQFF.

This rearrangement joins TRBV28 to TRBJ2-3, with D possibly TRBD2 on 6 matching bases. Germline V gives CDR1 MDHEN, CDR2 SYDVKM. The V and J ends lost 1 base and 12 bases respectively, with 11 bases between them. The CDR3 spans 12 residues. This chain's CDR3 is CASSLSAGSQYF. CDR3 in DNA: TGTGCCAGCAGTTTATCGGCCGGGAGCCAGTATTTT.

This clonotype occurred once. V usage is TRBV14 and J usage is TRBJ2-7, with TRBD2 matching over 15 bases. Losses at the gene ends were 1 base for V and 2 bases for J; bases not matched to a gene: 12. Germline CDR1 and CDR2: SGHDN and FVKESK. The CDR3 spans 20 residues. Here the CDR3 DNA reads TGTGCCAGCAGCCAAGTTGAAGGATTAGGACTAGCGGGAGGGCCCTACGAGCAGTACTTC. Protein sequence: CASSQVEGLGLAGGPYEQYF.

V usage is TRBV2 and J usage is TRBJ1-4; no clear D gene. This CDR3 is built from 15 residues. CDR1 and CDR2 (germline): SNHLY, FYNNEI. V was shortened by 3 bases and J by 7 bases, with 15 bases between the two germline ends. DNA for the CDR3: TGTGCCAGCAGTGACGACGGAGGATTCGGTGAAAAACTGTTTTTT. Translating it yields CASSDDGGFGEKLFF.

The chain employs TRBV27 and TRBJ2-7; the D gene is possibly TRBD1 (8 bases). The CDR3 consists of 19 residues. Trimming cost V 4 bases and J 4 bases, with 29 bases left between them. CDR1 and CDR2 from the germline V gene are MNHEY and SMNVEV (reference sequence). The CDR3 sequence: CASSSLTGVKLASLYEQYF. CDR3 DNA sequence: TGTGCCAGCAGTTCTTTGACAGGGGTCAAACTAGCGAGCCTTTACGAGCAGTACTTC.

This clonotype has only a few counts. The chain links TRBV20-1 to TRBJ2-7, with 7 bases aligning to TRBD1. Germline-derived CDR1 and CDR2 are DFQATT and SNEGSKA (reference sequence). The CDR3 runs 15 residues. The V and J ends lost 0 bases and 0 bases, in that order; junction bases with no gene match: 5. CDR3: CSAREFGDSSYEQYF. In DNA form, the CDR3 reads TGCAGTGCTAGAGAATTCGGGGACAGCTCCTACGAGCAGTACTTC.

The V gene is TRBV28, the J gene TRBJ1-5; 10 nucleotides agree with TRBD1. The CDR3 is 19 residues long. Trimming took 2 bases from V and 2 from J; bases not matched to a gene: 12. Germline CDR1 reads MDHEN; CDR2 reads SYDVKM. The CDR3 sequence: CASSLTRQGAGGGNQPQHF. CDR3 DNA: TGTGCCAGCAGTTTAACCAGACAGGGGGCAGGAGGTGGCAATCAGCCCCAGCATTTT.

J is TRBJ1-2 and V is TRBV3-1, with unresolved D. The CDR3 consists of 15 residues. The germline V gene has CDR1 LGHDT and CDR2 YNNKEL (reference sequence). V dropped 1 base and J dropped 2 bases, with 11 bases sitting between them. Here the CDR3 DNA reads TGTGCCAGCAGCCAAGTATACACTACGAACTATGGCTACACCTTC. Translated: CASSQVYTTNYGYTF. The full variable domain, with the rest looked up from reference TRBV3-1 and TRBJ1-2, is DTAVSQTPKYLVTQMGNDKSIKCEQNLGHDTMYWYKQDSKKFLKIMFSYNNKELIINETVPNRFSPKSPDKAHLNLHINSLELGDSAVYFCASSQVYTTNYGYTFGSGTRLTVV.

This sequence joins TRBV2 and TRBJ2-3; no clear D gene. Trimming left V 0 bases short and J 7 bases short, with 11 bases between. Germline V CDR1 and CDR2: SNHLY, FYNNEI. This CDR3 is 14 amino acids long. The CDR3 DNA reads as TGTGCCAGCAGTGAAGCGCTGGGGTCAAATACGCAGTATTTT. Translated: CASSEALGSNTQYF.

This rearrangement joins TRBV20-1 to TRBJ2-7, with 7 bases matching TRBD2. The germline gives CDR1 DFQATT, CDR2 SNEGSKA (reference sequence). The CDR3 totals 11 residues. The V and J ends lost 3 bases and 6 bases, in that order; junction bases with no gene match: 2. DNA of the CDR3: TGCAGTGCTAGGCGCGGGGGCGAGCAGTACTTC. Translating it yields CSARRGGEQYF.

This chain uses TRBV6-1 with TRBJ2-7; D is ambiguous. Germline V gives CDR1 MNHNS, CDR2 SASEGT. This CDR3 is 15 amino acids long. V was clipped by 6 bases and J by 0 bases, with 15 bases between them. The CDR3 region has the DNA TGTGCCAGCAGGAAGGACCCGACGGGCTCCTACGAGCAGTACTTC. This gives the protein CASRKDPTGSYEQYF.

The chain employs TRBV5-5 and TRBJ1-5, with D unclear. V shed 1 base and J shed 3 bases, with 2 bases lying between them. Germline V gives CDR1 SGHKS, CDR2 YYEKEE (reference sequence). The CDR3 has 12 residues. This chain's CDR3 is CASSLPNQPQHF. The CDR3 nucleotides are TGTGCCAGCAGCTTGCCCAATCAGCCCCAGCATTTT.

This clonotype was detected a few times. The genes are TRBV19 and TRBJ1-1; tentatively, D is TRBD1 (5 bases). This CDR3 has 17 amino acids. Germline lookup yields CDR1 LNHDA and CDR2 SQIVND (reference sequence). Trimming pared 5 bases from V and 3 bases from J, leaving 22 bases between. CDR3 nucleotides: TGTGCCAGTAGTTCAATCGGGACCCAGAATGGGCACACTGAAGCTTTCTTT. Encoded protein: CASSSIGTQNGHTEAFF.

For this clonotype: This sequence may be a read error, since a much larger clone differs from it by one base. CDR3 bases: TGTGCCACCAGCTCCGGGACAGGGGGCGTGTTTGGCTATGGCCACACCTTC. Translated, it gives CATSSGTGGVFGYGHTF. The chain links TRBV15 to TRBJ1-2; 12 bases fit TRBD1. Germline CDR1 LNHNV, CDR2 YYDKDF (reference sequence). This CDR3 has 17 residues.

V is TRBV6-1 and J is TRBJ2-7; TRBD1 agrees at 8 bases. The junction had 5 bases not matched to a gene; V was cut back by 2 bases and J by 2 bases. The CDR3 is made up of 15 amino acids. The germline CDR1 and CDR2 sequences are MNHNS and SASEGT. The CDR3 coding sequence is TGTGCCAGCAGTGAATTGGGGACAGGAGCCTACGAGCAGTACTTC. It is translated as CASSELGTGAYEQYF.